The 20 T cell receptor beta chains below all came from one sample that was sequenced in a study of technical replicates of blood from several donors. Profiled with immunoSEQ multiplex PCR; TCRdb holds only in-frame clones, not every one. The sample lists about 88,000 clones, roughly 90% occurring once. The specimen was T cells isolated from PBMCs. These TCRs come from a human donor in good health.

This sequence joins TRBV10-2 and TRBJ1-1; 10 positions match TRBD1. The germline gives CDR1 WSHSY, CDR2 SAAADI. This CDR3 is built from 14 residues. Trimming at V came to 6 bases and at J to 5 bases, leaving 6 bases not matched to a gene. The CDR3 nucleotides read TGCGCCAGCAGAGTACCGGGACAGGGGACTGAAGCTTTCTTT. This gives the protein CASRVPGQGTEAFF.

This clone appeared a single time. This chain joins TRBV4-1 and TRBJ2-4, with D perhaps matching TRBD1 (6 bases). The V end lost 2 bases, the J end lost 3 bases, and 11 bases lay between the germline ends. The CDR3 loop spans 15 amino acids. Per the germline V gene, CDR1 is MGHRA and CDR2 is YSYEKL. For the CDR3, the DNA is TGCGCCAGCAGCCAATTTCAACAGGGCAAAAACATTCAGTACTTC. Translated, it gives CASSQFQQGKNIQYF.

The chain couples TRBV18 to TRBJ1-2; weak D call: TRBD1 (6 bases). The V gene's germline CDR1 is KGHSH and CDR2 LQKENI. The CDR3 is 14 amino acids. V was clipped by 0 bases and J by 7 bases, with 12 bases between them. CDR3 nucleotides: TGTGCCAGCTCACCACCGGGGGGGGCCCTTGGCTACACCTTC. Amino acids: CASSPPGGALGYTF.

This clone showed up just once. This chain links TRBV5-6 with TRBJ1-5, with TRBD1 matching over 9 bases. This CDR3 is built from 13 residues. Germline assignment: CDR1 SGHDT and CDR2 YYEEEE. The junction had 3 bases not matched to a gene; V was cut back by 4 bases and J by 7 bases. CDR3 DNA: TGTGCCAGCAGCCGGGACAGGGAACAGCCCCAGCATTTT. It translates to CASSRDREQPQHF.

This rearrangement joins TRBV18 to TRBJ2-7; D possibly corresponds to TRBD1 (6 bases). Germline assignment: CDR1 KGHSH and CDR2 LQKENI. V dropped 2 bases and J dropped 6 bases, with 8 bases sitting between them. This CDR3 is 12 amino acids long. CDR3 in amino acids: CASSPTGSEQYF. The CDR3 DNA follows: TGTGCCAGCTCACCAACAGGGTCCGAGCAGTACTTC.

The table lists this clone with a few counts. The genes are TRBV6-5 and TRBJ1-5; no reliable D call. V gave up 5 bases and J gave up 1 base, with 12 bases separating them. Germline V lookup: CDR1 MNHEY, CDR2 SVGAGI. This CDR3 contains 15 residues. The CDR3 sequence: CASSRGRASNQPQHF. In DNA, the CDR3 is TGTGCCAGCAGTCGCGGGAGGGCAAGCAATCAGCCCCAGCATTTT.

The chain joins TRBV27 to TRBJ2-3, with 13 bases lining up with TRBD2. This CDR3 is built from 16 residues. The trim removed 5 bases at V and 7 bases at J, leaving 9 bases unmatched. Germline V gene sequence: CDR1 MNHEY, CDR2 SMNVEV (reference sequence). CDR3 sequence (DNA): TGTGCCAGCAGTCCTTGGACTAGCGGGAGTAGGAATACGCAGTATTTT. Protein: CASSPWTSGSRNTQYF.

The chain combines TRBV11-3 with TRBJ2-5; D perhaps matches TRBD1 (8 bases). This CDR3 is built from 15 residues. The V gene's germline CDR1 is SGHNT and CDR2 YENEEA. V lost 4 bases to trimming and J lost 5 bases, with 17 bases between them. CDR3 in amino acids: CASSSPGQGGETQYF. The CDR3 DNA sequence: TGTGCCAGCAGCTCGCCCGGACAGGGAGGGGAGACCCAGTACTTC. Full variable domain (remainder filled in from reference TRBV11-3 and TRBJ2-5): EAGVVQSPRYKIIEKKQPVAFWCNPISGHNTLYWYLQNLGQGPELLIRYENEEAVDDSQLPKDRFSAERLKGVDSTLKIQPAELGDSAVYLCASSSPGQGGETQYFGPGTRLLVL.

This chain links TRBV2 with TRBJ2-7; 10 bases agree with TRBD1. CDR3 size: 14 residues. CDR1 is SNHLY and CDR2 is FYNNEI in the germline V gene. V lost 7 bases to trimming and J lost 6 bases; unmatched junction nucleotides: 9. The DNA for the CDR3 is TGTGCCAGCACGGGAGGGACAGGGGCAGGCGAGCAGTACTTC. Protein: CASTGGTGAGEQYF.

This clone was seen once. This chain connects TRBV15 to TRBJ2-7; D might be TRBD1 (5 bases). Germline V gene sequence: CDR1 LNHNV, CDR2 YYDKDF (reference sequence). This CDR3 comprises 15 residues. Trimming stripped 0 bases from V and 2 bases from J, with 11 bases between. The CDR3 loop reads CATSRDGPGTYEQYF. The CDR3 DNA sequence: TGTGCCACCAGCAGAGATGGTCCAGGGACCTACGAGCAGTACTTC.

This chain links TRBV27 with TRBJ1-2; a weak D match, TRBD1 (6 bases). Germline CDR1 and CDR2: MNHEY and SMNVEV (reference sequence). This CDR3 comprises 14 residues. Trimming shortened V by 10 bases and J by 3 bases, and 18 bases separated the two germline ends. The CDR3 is CATAPDRADYGYTF. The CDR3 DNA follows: TGTGCCACCGCCCCGGACAGAGCAGACTATGGCTACACCTTC.

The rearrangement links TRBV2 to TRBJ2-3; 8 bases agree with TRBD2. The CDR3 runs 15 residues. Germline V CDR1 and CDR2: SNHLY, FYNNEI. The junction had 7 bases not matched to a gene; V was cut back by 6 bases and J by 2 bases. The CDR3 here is CASRTSGRPTDTQYF. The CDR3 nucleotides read TGTGCCAGCAGGACCAGCGGGAGACCCACAGATACGCAGTATTTT.

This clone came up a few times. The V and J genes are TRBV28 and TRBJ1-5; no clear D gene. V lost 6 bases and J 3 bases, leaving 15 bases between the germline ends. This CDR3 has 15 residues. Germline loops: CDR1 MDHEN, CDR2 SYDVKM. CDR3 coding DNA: TGTGCCAGCAGACCCGACCAGGTCCTCAATCAGCCCCAGCATTTT. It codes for CASRPDQVLNQPQHF.

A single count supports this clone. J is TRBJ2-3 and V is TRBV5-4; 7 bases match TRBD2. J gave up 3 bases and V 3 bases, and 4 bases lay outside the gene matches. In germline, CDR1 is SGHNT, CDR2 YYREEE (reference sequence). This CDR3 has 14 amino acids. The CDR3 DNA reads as TGTGCCAGCAGCTGGGGGGGTGCGACAGATACGCAGTATTTT. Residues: CASSWGGATDTQYF.

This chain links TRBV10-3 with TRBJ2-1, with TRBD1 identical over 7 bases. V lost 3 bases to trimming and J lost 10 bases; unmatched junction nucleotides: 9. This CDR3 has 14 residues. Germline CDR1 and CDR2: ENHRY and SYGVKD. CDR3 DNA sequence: TGTGCCATCAGTGATCCTACAGGGGTACGGGAGCAGTTCTTC. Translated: CAISDPTGVREQFF.

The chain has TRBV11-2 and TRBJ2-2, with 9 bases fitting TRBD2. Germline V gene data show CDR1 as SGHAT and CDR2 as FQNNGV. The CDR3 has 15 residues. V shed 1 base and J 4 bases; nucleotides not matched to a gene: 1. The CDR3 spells CASSLVSGGTGELFF. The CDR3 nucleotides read TGTGCCAGCAGCTTAGTTAGCGGGGGCACCGGGGAGCTGTTTTTT. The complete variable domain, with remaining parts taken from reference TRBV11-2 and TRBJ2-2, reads EAGVAQSPRYKIIEKRQSVAFWCNPISGHATLYWYQQILGQGPKLLIQFQNNGVVDDSQLPKDRFSAERLKGVDSTLKIQPAKLEDSAVYLCASSLVSGGTGELFFGEGSRLTVL.

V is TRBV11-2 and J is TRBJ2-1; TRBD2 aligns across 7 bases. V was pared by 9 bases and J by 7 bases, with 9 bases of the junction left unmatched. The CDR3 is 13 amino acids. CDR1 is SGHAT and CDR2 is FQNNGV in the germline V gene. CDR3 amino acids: CASESGNLNEQFF. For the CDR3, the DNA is TGTGCCAGTGAAAGCGGGAACTTGAATGAGCAGTTCTTC.

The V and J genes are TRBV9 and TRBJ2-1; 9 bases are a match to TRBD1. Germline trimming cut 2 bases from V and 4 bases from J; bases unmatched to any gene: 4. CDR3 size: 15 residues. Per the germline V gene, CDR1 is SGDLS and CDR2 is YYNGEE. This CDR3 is CASSVVGTGYNEQFF. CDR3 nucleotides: TGTGCCAGCAGCGTGGTAGGGACAGGGTACAATGAGCAGTTCTTC.

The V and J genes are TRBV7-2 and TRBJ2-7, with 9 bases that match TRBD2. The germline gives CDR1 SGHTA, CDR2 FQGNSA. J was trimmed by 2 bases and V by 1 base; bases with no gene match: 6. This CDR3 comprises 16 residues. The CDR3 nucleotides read TGTGCCAGCAGCTTAGGACTAGCGGCCGACACCTACGAGCAGTACTTC. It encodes CASSLGLAADTYEQYF.

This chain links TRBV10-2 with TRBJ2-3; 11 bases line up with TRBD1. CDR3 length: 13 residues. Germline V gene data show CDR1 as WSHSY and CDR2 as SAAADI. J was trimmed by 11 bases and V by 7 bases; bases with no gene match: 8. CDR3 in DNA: TGCGCCAGCATCGGACAGGGGGCAAGGATGCAGTATTTT. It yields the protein CASIGQGARMQYF.